The 26 T cell receptor beta chains reported below all come from one sample, sequenced in a study of immune evolution from preneoplasia to lung adenocarcinoma. The assay was immunoSEQ multiplex PCR, and TCRdb's table has in-frame clones only and misses some. The data hold roughly 10,000 clones, with around 76% observed a single time. The sequencing input was FFPE minimally invasive lung adenocarcinoma tissue. The receptors stem from a person in their sixties or seventies with lung adenocarcinoma.

The chain recombines TRBV5-6 with TRBJ2-1; D is uncertain. CDR3 length: 14 residues. Germline lookup yields CDR1 SGHDT and CDR2 YYEEEE. V was pared by 3 bases and J by 3 bases, with 10 bases between. CDR3 residues: CASSSSYLYNEQFF. The CDR3 DNA is TGTGCCAGCAGCTCCTCCTACCTCTACAATGAGCAGTTCTTC.

The chain is built from TRBV29-1 and TRBJ2-2; 11 bases match TRBD2. With V trimmed by 7 bases and J by 2 bases, 6 bases remained unmatched. The CDR3 spans 15 residues. The germline V gene encodes CDR1 SQVTM and CDR2 ANQGSEA. The CDR3 sequence is CSATGTSGNTGELFF. DNA for the CDR3: TGCAGCGCCACAGGGACTAGCGGAAACACCGGGGAGCTGTTTTTT.

This chain connects TRBV7-9 to TRBJ1-3; D not certain. Trimming cost V 5 bases and J 4 bases, with 12 bases left between them. Looked up from germline, CDR1 is SEHNR and CDR2 is FQNEAQ (reference sequence). The CDR3 sequence is 14 residues long. The CDR3 reads CASSPLVGGNTIYF. CDR3 bases: TGTGCCAGCAGCCCCCTCGTGGGGGGAAACACCATATATTTT.

The chain couples TRBV5-8 to TRBJ2-7; 7 bases are shared with TRBD1. CDR3 length: 14 residues. V trimming: 4 bases; J trimming: 3 bases; junction bases outside the gene matches: 7. CDR1 and CDR2 from the germline V gene are SGHTS and YDEGEE. CDR3 residues: CASSPGTEYYEQYF. The CDR3 bases are TGTGCCAGCAGCCCGGGGACAGAGTACTACGAGCAGTACTTC.

This chain links TRBV7-3 with TRBJ2-3; either TRBD1 or TRBD2 may fit D (5 bases each). Germline CDR1 is SGHTA and CDR2 is FQGTGA. V was shortened by 5 bases and J by 1 base, with 10 bases between the two germline ends. CDR3 length: 14 amino acids. The CDR3 nucleotides are TGTGCCAGCAGCCGAGGGGAAGGCACAGATACGCAGTATTTT. It translates to CASSRGEGTDTQYF.

This clone has a single count. The chain is built from TRBV5-5 and TRBJ1-1; D is uncertain. Germline V lookup: CDR1 SGHKS, CDR2 YYEKEE (reference sequence). CDR3 length equals 15 residues. With 4 bases removed from V and 1 base from J, the gap between germline ends came to 14 bases. The CDR3 is CASSQTSSANTEAFF. The CDR3 nucleotides are TGTGCCAGCAGCCAAACCTCCTCCGCGAACACTGAAGCTTTCTTT.

The chain carries TRBV7-6 and TRBJ2-5, with 7 bases identical to TRBD1. CDR3 length: 17 amino acids. Trimming took 5 bases from V and 4 from J; bases not matched to a gene: 16. Germline V gene lookup returns CDR1 SGHVS and CDR2 FNYEAQ. CDR3 in DNA: TGTGCCAGCAGCCAGGCCTTACGACAGGGTATTCGAGAGACCCAGTACTTC. Its protein product is CASSQALRQGIRETQYF.

The chain links TRBV27 to TRBJ2-2; 10 bases line up with TRBD2. CDR3 length: 15 residues. V lost 6 bases to trimming and J lost 1 base; unmatched junction nucleotides: 2. The germline V gene encodes CDR1 MNHEY and CDR2 SMNVEV (reference sequence). CDR3 in amino acids: CASRTSGLNTGELFF. In DNA form, the CDR3 reads TGTGCCAGCAGGACTAGCGGGCTGAACACCGGGGAGCTGTTTTTT.

The chain couples TRBV5-1 to TRBJ2-7; D is unclear. V was pared by 4 bases and J by 0 bases, with 2 bases between. CDR3 length: 11 amino acids. CDR1 is SGHRS, CDR2 YFSETQ, per germline. The CDR3 region has the DNA TGCGCCAGCAGCCACTCCTACGAGCAGTACTTC. It codes for CASSHSYEQYF.

The chain combines TRBV29-1 with TRBJ1-1; D possibly corresponds to TRBD1 (5 bases). Germline V gene sequence: CDR1 SQVTM, CDR2 ANQGSEA. V lost 6 bases to trimming and J lost 5 bases, with 19 bases between them. CDR3 length: 14 residues. The DNA for the CDR3 is TGCAGCGTCGCACAGAATCCAGGGATTACTGAAGCTTTCTTT. Residues: CSVAQNPGITEAFF. The variable domain in full, completed from reference TRBV29-1 and TRBJ1-1, reads SAVISQKPSRDICQRGTSLTIQCQVDSQVTMMFWYRQQPGQSLTLIATANQGSEATYESGFVIDKFPISRPNLTFSTLTVSNMSPEDSSIYLCSVAQNPGITEAFFGQGTRLTVV.

This clone turned up a few times. V gene TRBV7-9 combines with J gene TRBJ1-2; D is undetermined. This CDR3 is 15 amino acids long. V dropped 0 bases and J dropped 0 bases, with 8 bases sitting between them. The germline gives CDR1 SEHNR, CDR2 FQNEAQ (reference sequence). The CDR3 DNA sequence: TGTGCCAGCAGCTTAGCGGTGGAGACTAACTATGGCTACACCTTC. Translation gives CASSLAVETNYGYTF.

This clone turned up a few times. This chain links TRBV7-8 with TRBJ1-5; D is unclear. The CDR3 is 13 residues long. V was shortened by 0 bases and J by 16 bases, with 16 bases between the two germline ends. The germline V gene encodes CDR1 SGHVS and CDR2 FQNEAQ. The CDR3 loop is CASSLAPRGLRHF. The CDR3 coding sequence is TGTGCCAGCAGCTTAGCTCCTCGCGGACTGAGACATTTT.

The J gene is TRBJ2-7, the V gene TRBV19; no reliable D call. Trimming shortened V by 3 bases and J by 9 bases, and 15 bases separated the two germline ends. Germline V CDR1 and CDR2: LNHDA, SQIVND (reference sequence). This CDR3 comprises 13 residues. The CDR3 region is CASSIDASAMQYF. In nucleotides, the CDR3 is TGTGCCAGTAGTATTGACGCGTCGGCTATGCAGTACTTC. Together with reference TRBV19 and TRBJ2-7, the CDR3 gives the full variable domain: DGGITQSPKYLFRKEGQNVTLSCEQNLNHDAMYWYRQDPGQGLRLIYYSQIVNDFQKGDIAEGYSVSREKKESFPLTVTSAQKNPTAFYLCASSIDASAMQYFGPGTRLTVT.

The rearrangement joins TRBV2 to TRBJ2-7, with 7 positions matching TRBD1. With V trimmed by 4 bases and J by 2 bases, 5 bases remained unmatched. The CDR3 totals 14 residues. In germline, CDR1 is SNHLY, CDR2 FYNNEI. CDR3 DNA sequence: TGTGCCAGCAGTGCAGACAGGGTAGCCTACGAGCAGTACTTC. This encodes CASSADRVAYEQYF.

The chain combines TRBV19 with TRBJ1-1, with D hard to call. Looked up from germline, CDR1 is LNHDA and CDR2 is SQIVND (reference sequence). CDR3 size: 12 residues. Trimming took off 2 bases at V and 6 bases at J, with 7 bases between the two ends. CDR3: CASSIRTAEAFF. The CDR3 nucleotides are TGTGCCAGTAGTATACGGACCGCTGAAGCTTTCTTT.

This chain joins TRBV19 and TRBJ1-1; D may be TRBD1 (5 bases). This CDR3 contains 13 residues. V was shortened by 5 bases and J by 6 bases, with 13 bases between the two germline ends. Germline assignment: CDR1 LNHDA and CDR2 SQIVND (reference sequence). CDR3 in amino acids: CASSLTGRAEAFF. CDR3 coding DNA: TGTGCCAGTAGTTTAACAGGTCGTGCTGAAGCTTTCTTT. The entire variable domain, with the rest obtained from reference TRBV19 and TRBJ1-1, is as follows: DGGITQSPKYLFRKEGQNVTLSCEQNLNHDAMYWYRQDPGQGLRLIYYSQIVNDFQKGDIAEGYSVSREKKESFPLTVTSAQKNPTAFYLCASSLTGRAEAFFGQGTRLTVV.

The V gene is TRBV13, the J gene TRBJ2-7; D not resolved. V was cut by 2 bases and J by 1 base, with 9 bases left in between. CDR1 PRHDT and CDR2 FYEKMQ come from the germline V gene (reference sequence). This CDR3 region has 14 residues. CDR3 loop: CASSLYVSSYEQYF. CDR3 sequence (DNA): TGTGCCAGCAGCTTATACGTAAGTTCCTACGAGCAGTACTTC.

The V gene is TRBV25-1, the J gene TRBJ2-1; D is undetermined. The CDR3 has 14 residues. Trimming took off 4 bases at V and 0 bases at J, with 7 bases between the two ends. Germline loops: CDR1 MGHDK, CDR2 SYGVNS. The CDR3 loop reads CASSAASSYNEQFF. CDR3 coding DNA: TGTGCCAGCAGTGCGGCAAGCTCCTACAATGAGCAGTTCTTC.

This chain uses TRBV5-5 with TRBJ2-1, with 7 bases matching TRBD2. Germline CDR1 and CDR2: SGHKS and YYEKEE (reference sequence). Trimming at V came to 4 bases and at J to 6 bases, leaving 7 bases not matched to a gene. This CDR3 has 14 amino acids. The DNA of the CDR3 is TGTGCCAGCAGCGAGGGACTAAGCCTCAATGAGCAGTTCTTC. Its protein is CASSEGLSLNEQFF.

The chain is built from TRBV5-4 and TRBJ1-4; 8 bases are shared with TRBD1. This CDR3 has 14 amino acids. V dropped 4 bases and J dropped 7; count of bases not matched to a gene: 6. CDR1 and CDR2 from the germline V gene are SGHNT and YYREEE (reference sequence). The CDR3 is CASSKGQEAEKLFF. The CDR3 nucleotides are TGTGCCAGCAGCAAGGGACAGGAGGCTGAAAAACTGTTTTTT.

The J gene is TRBJ1-2, the V gene TRBV6-5; TRBD1 might be the D (5 bases). The V end lost 2 bases, the J end lost 7 bases, and 11 bases lay between the germline ends. The CDR3 consists of 13 residues. Germline V gene sequence: CDR1 MNHEY, CDR2 SVGAGI. CDR3 nucleotide sequence: TGTGCCAGCAGTTACCAGGGAGGCGGTGGCTACACCTTC. This encodes CASSYQGGGGYTF.

This chain joins TRBV29-1 and TRBJ2-5, with TRBD1 as a possible D gene (5 bases). The CDR3 has 12 amino acids. Germline V gene data show CDR1 as SQVTM and CDR2 as ANQGSEA. V gave up 0 bases and J gave up 5 bases, with 7 bases separating them. CDR3 in DNA: TGCAGCGTTGAAGAGAAGGGGGAGACCCAGTACTTC. Translating gives CSVEEKGETQYF.

The chain combines TRBV5-1 with TRBJ1-1; a possible D gene is TRBD1 (5 bases). The CDR3 consists of 13 residues. Germline V gene lookup returns CDR1 SGHRS and CDR2 YFSETQ. With 4 bases removed from V and 4 bases from J, the gap between germline ends came to 11 bases. In DNA, the CDR3 is TGCGCCAGCAGCAGGGCTGGGGGCACTGAAGCTTTCTTT. Protein sequence: CASSRAGGTEAFF.

The chain has TRBV29-1 and TRBJ2-7; D gene unclear. Trimming removed 4 bases from V and 3 bases from J, with 16 bases in between. This CDR3 contains 14 residues. Germline CDR1 and CDR2: SQVTM and ANQGSEA. CDR3 nucleotide sequence: TGCAGCGTTGTAATCCCTACCACAATCTACGAGCAGTACTTC. Amino acids: CSVVIPTTIYEQYF.

This rearrangement joins TRBV7-2 to TRBJ2-7; a possible D gene is TRBD1 (5 bases). The CDR3 totals 13 residues. The germline CDR1 and CDR2 sequences are SGHTA and FQGNSA. V was pared by 3 bases and J by 2 bases, with 8 bases between. DNA for the CDR3: TGTGCCAGCAGCTTGACAGAAACCTACGAGCAGTACTTC. Its protein product is CASSLTETYEQYF.

The chain joins TRBV18 to TRBJ1-1, with 7 bases identical to TRBD1. Germline trimming cut 3 bases from V and 4 bases from J; bases unmatched to any gene: 5. There are 14 residues in the CDR3. Per germline, CDR1 KGHSH and CDR2 LQKENI. This CDR3 is CASSPQTGFTEAFF. The DNA of the CDR3 is TGTGCCAGCTCACCGCAGACAGGGTTCACTGAAGCTTTCTTT.